Sequencing of this T cell receptor beta chain was carried out in a study of post-analysis software for immune sequencing data. The TCR beta cDNA libraries carried unique molecular identifiers. TCRdb re-called the PCR reads through MiXCR, storing one row per CDR3 protein. The repertoire holds hundreds of thousands of distinct CDR3 sequences, with about 60% as singletons. Study-wide findings and caveats: Those samples that were prepared in the same batch co-clustered strongly by F measure. Among several TRBV segments more frequent in patients than controls were TRBV5-6, TRBV5-1 and TRBV20-1.

This clonotype appeared a few times. Its antigen is currently unknown. From germline, CDR1 is SGHAT and CDR2 FQNNGV. The CDR3 contains 15 residues. Unmatched junction bases numbered 10, after V lost 5 bases and J lost 6 bases. This receptor was taken from a girl aged 2-10 years with multiple sclerosis. The sample comprised blood. V and J are TRBV11-2 and TRBJ2-1; TRBD1 matches at 7 bases. The CDR3 loop is CASSNSGTVPNEQFF. The DNA of the CDR3 is TGTGCCAGCAGCAATTCGGGGACAGTACCCAATGAGCAGTTCTTC.